This TCR beta chain was obtained from a study of T cells expressing NK-cell markers. For the study at large: The authors derived TCR beta repertoires from sorted CD3+CD56+NKG2C+, CD3+CD56+NKG2C- and CD3+CD56-NKG2C+ T cells. Most of the eight sequenced donors tested HCMV-seropositive; one tested seronegative.

In regard to this clonotype: Its antigen is as yet unknown.

General observations from the study: Roughly 1.0-8% of CD8+ T cells in six or seven donors belonged to dominant NKG2C+ clonotypes.

From its re-call of the 5' RACE reads, TCRdb lists each CDR3 protein once, without DNA. The specimen's table records over 150,000 distinct CDR3 sequences. Germline V lookup: CDR1 KGHSH, CDR2 LQKENI. This CDR3 comprises 16 residues. Material for sequencing was blood T cells: a sorted CD56 or NKG2C T cell subset, CD4+ or CD8+ T cells, or bulk PBMC T cells (not recorded which). This receptor was taken from a woman aged 45-59 years in good health. V gene TRBV18 combines with J gene TRBJ2-5; the TCRdb D gene call, TRBD2, has no DNA to confirm it. This CDR3 is CASSPMIAGVYETQYF.